This T cell receptor beta chain was recovered during a study of blood T cell repertoires in COVID-19 (dated by TCRdb to between 2020 and 2021). About the full investigation: Samples covering the acute and convalescent phases of COVID-19 were provided by collaborators in the United States, Italy and Spain. Nearly every sample came with metadata listing a de-identified subject ID, COVID-19 status, age in years and sex. The material from the prospective study consisted of cDNA or gDNA derived from T cells, B-cell-depleted T cells, or PBMCs. A freely available public database, intended as a resource for researchers studying the immune response to SARS-CoV-2, is where the repertoires were released. Samples came from the ongoing ImmuneRACE study (first 160 participants) plus 1,254 subjects from 6 global collaborators. HLA class I and class II types, where available, came from metadata supplied by the sample provider rather than from assay-based typing. The dataset comprised deeply sampled blood TCRbeta repertoires from subjects exposed to, actively infected with, or recovered from COVID-19.

Whole blood was collected in K2EDTA tubes by collaborating institutions according to the institutions' own protocols. For TCRbeta analysis, collaborators shipped samples in one of three forms: frozen whole blood, isolated PBMCs, or DNA extracted from either of those sample types. The paper's findings and limits, for the study overall: How much clinical and demographic metadata was included differed by source and by participant, and the metadata was provided uncurated.

TCRbeta CDR3 regions were amplified from genomic DNA using the immunoSEQ Assay, a bias-controlled multiplex PCR. The paper's data handling went like this. Within the assay, amplification of reference gene primers was used to estimate how many nucleated cells each sample contained. Sequence reads were collapsed and filtered to measure the absolute abundance of every unique TCRbeta CDR3 rearrangement. For each sample, productive Simpson clonality was calculated as the square root of Simpson's diversity index across productive rearrangements. The table was pulled from immuneACCESS by TCRdb, which kept in-frame rearrangements only. Such tables lose some clones; where checked, under half of the loss comes from unresolved V genes, and the rest has no known cause. The V and J calls and the clone size are those of that table, but D and trimming were determined from the DNA. Here the sample has hundreds of thousands of clones; approximately 87% occur a single time. The leading ten clones occupy approximately 2.5% of the sample.

This clone was detected only once. This receptor's antigen is unknown. No quality values exist for individual bases; no much larger clone is one base distant. This receptor was identified in a woman aged 70-85 years with active or convalescent COVID-19. The sample comprised peripheral blood.

The CDR3 protein sequence reads: CASTDSGRNTGELFF. At the DNA level, the sequence is TGTGCCAGCACCGACTCCGGTCGTAACACCGGGGAGCTGTTTTTT. This receptor chain uses TRBV6-5 and TRBJ2-2, with the D gene not clear enough to name. V loses 7 bases of germline sequence and J loses 2 bases, and the interval between the two ends is 14 bases. The CDR3, from cysteine to phenylalanine, totals 15 residues. Of the read, only the CDR3 DNA is kept; its 45 bases are in frame from base 1. The germline V gene provides CDR1 MNHEY and CDR2 SVGAGI.